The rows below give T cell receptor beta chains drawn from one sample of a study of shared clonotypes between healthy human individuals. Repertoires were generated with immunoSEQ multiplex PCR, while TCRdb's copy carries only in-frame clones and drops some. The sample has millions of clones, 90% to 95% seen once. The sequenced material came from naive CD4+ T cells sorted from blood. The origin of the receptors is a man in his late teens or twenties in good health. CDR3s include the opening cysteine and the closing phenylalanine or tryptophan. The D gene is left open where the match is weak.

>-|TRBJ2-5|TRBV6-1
CATGETSETQYF
TGTGCCACCGGCGAGACCAGTGAGACCCAGTACTTC
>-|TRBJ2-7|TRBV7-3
CASSSRRGKQYF
TGTGCCAGCAGCTCGAGGAGGGGGAAGCAGTACTTC
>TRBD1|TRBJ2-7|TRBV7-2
CASSLGAGGTYEQYF
TGTGCCAGCAGCTTAGGGGCAGGGGGAACATACGAGCAGTACTTC
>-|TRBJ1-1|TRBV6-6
CASSLGGLEAFF
TGTGCCAGCAGTTTGGGGGGGCTTGAAGCTTTCTTT
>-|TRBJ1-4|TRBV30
CAWSVQSGGEKLFF
TGTGCCTGGAGTGTACAGAGTGGGGGTGAAAAACTGTTTTTT
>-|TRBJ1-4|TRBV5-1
CASSLGGVDSQLEKLFF
TGCGCCAGCAGCTTGGGTGGGGTAGACAGCCAATTGGAAAAACTGTTTTTT
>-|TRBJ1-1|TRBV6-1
CASSEDGQGDTEAFF
TGTGCCAGCAGTGAGGACGGGCAGGGCGACACTGAAGCTTTCTTT
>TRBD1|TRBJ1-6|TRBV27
CASRTGVYSPLHF
TGTGCCAGCAGGACAGGGGTGTATTCACCCCTCCACTTT
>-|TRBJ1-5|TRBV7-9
CASRDGNQPQHF
TGTGCCAGCAGAGACGGCAATCAGCCCCAGCATTTT
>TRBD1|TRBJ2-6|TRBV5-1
CASSLGGTGVSGANVLTF
TGCGCCAGCAGCTTGGGAGGGACAGGGGTGTCTGGGGCCAACGTCCTGACTTTC
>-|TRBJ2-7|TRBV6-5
CASRDTVGTSYEQYF
TGTGCCAGCAGGGATACCGTTGGAACTTCCTACGAGCAGTACTTC